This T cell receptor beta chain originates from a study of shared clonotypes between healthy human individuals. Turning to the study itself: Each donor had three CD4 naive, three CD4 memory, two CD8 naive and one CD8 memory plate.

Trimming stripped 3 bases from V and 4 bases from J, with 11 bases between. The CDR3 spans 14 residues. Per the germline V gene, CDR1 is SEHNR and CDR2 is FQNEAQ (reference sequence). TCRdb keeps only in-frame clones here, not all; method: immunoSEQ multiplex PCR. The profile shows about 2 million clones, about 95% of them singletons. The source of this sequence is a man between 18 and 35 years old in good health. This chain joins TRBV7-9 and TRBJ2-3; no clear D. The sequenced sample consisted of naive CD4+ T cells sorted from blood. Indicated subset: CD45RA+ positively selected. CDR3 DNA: TGTGCCAGCAGCTTGACAAAGCCATCAGATACGCAGTATTTT. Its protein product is CASSLTKPSDTQYF. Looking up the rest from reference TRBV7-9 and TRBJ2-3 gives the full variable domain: DTGVSQNPRHKITKRGQNVTFRCDPISEHNRLYWYRQTLGQGPEFLTYFQNEAQLEKSRLLSDRFSAERPKGSFSTLEIQRTEQGDSAMYLCASSLTKPSDTQYFGPGTRLTVL.